This T cell receptor beta chain comes out of a study of T cell clones after liver transplantation (dated by TCRdb to between 2017 and 2020). With respect to the entire study: Samples were obtained from ITN030ST, a randomized trial in which withdrawal of immunosuppression was attempted within 2 years of liver transplantation. The study cohort included 8 liver transplant recipients, of whom 3 were classified as tolerant and 5 as non-tolerant. Blood samples were collected pre-transplant, pre-randomization before withdrawal, and post-randomization after either full withdrawal or failed withdrawal. Tolerance meant complete immunosuppression withdrawal for at least one year without liver enzymes rising beyond twice the upper limit of normal. Donor-reactive T cell clones were identified using TCRbeta sequencing after a pre-transplant mixed lymphocyte reaction and were then followed in post-transplant blood. Subjects received no induction therapy and standard immunosuppression until randomization at 12-24 months post-transplant. As an antigen-independent comparator for the donor-reactive sequences, third party-reactive TCRbeta sequences from pre-transplant MLRs were identified as well. Three of the eight recipients were HCV-positive; the others were transplanted for non-autoimmune, non-viral indications. On the study overall, not on this receptor specifically: When repertoire turnover was accounted for, significantly reduced detection of donor-reactive sequences was found in 7 of 8 subjects for CD4 and in 8 of 8 subjects for CD8. A greater decline was seen for donor-reactive sequences than for third party-reactive sequences, suggesting partial antigen-specific deletion unrelated to withdrawal success. In most of the 8 subjects, circulating donor-reactive CD4 TCRbeta sequences decreased significantly after transplant, regardless of tolerance or HCV status. Conclusions were preliminary, limited by small, heterogeneous patient numbers and non-standardized post-transplant time points. Low numbers of available donor cells limited the measurable donor-reactive repertoire in two subjects. Without allograft tissue specimens, donor-reactive T cells may have migrated into the graft rather than being deleted.

Thawed unstimulated PBMCs were stained for CD3, CD4 and CD8 and FACS-sorted into CD3+CD4+ and CD3+CD8+ populations. All 8 studied subjects were randomized to immunosuppression withdrawal. The Qiagen DNeasy Blood and Tissue Kit was used for genomic DNA isolation. About this clone itself: This receptor's antigen is unknown. The input lacks base qualities; no much larger clone sits a single base away.

V trim: 4 bases; J trim: 4 bases; unmatched bases: 5. Sequences SNHLY (CDR1) and FYNNEI (CDR2) are obtained from the germline V gene. The CDR3 runs 15 residues from the cysteine to the phenylalanine. This entry keeps only the CDR3 DNA: 45 bases, framed from base 1. Using immunoSEQ, frozen genomic DNA was subjected to high-throughput TCRbeta CDR3 sequencing, a process that included PCR amplification, mapping, bias correction and internal controls. Per the source publication's procedure: Productive rearrangements were retained, and unique TCRbeta sequences were defined by the CDR3 nucleotide sequence together with the V and J gene. Donor-reactive sequences required at least 5-fold expansion in CFSE-low cells versus unstimulated pre-transplant cells and at least 0.01% frequency. To ensure at least 90% detection power, minimum frequency thresholds were set for each subject based on that subject's lowest-template unstimulated sample. Jensen-Shannon divergence between the top 1000 TCRbeta sequences after and before transplant was used to measure repertoire turnover. Changes in detection of donor-reactive sequences were assessed with two-sided Fisher's exact tests. The immuneACCESS repertoire file appears here via TCRdb, limited to in-frame rearrangements. These files lack a portion of the clones; in checked studies, under half of the deficit traces to unresolved V genes, and the cause of the others is not known. V, J and clone size derive from that table, while D and trimming were established from the DNA sequence. This sample gives some 50,000 clones in total; 70% to 75% of them show up just once. The ten largest clones represent about a tenth of the sample.

The V gene is TRBV2 and the J gene is TRBJ2-7; 12 nucleotides in the junction match TRBD2. This receptor was identified in a human patient who received a liver transplant. Some T cells seen after a transplant may have their origin in the graft donor. Material: CD4+ T cells from blood, obtained at the 22-month timepoint. The CDR3 region reads CASSVLAGGPYEQYF. In nucleotide form, the sequence is TGTGCCAGCAGTGTCCTAGCGGGGGGGCCGTACGAGCAGTACTTC.